This T cell receptor beta chain was recovered during a study of blood T cell repertoires in COVID-19. Study information: Both acute and convalescent COVID-19 samples were obtained from the United States, Italy and Spain. Sources were T cells, B-cell-depleted T cells, or PBMCs; the material itself was cDNA or gDNA.

The study drew participants aged about 18 to 90 years from around 24 US areas. Sequencing used immunoSEQ multiplex PCR; TCRdb keeps in-frame clones, though not all of them. The repertoire holds over 150,000 clones, with more than 80% as singletons. Per germline, CDR1 ENHRY and CDR2 SYGVKD. V dropped 0 bases and J dropped 8 bases, with 10 bases sitting between them. This CDR3 spans 13 amino acids. The chain links TRBV10-3 to TRBJ1-2; D is unclear. The source is a man aged 40-49 years who had recovered from COVID-19. The sequencing sample was made of PBMCs or T cells enriched from blood (not recorded which). CDR3 nucleotide sequence: TGTGCCATCAGTGAGTCCGGGGAAGGCGGCTACACCTTC. It codes for CAISESGEGGYTF.